The 32 T cell receptor beta chains below come from one sample, sequenced in a study of blood T cell repertoires in COVID-19. Measured with immunoSEQ multiplex PCR; TCRdb has only the in-frame clones, and not every one. The repertoire holds roughly 34,000 clones, with roughly 89% as singletons. The sequencing input was peripheral blood. The receptors here all came from a man aged 60-69 years with active COVID-19.

This clone has a handful of counts. The chain is built from TRBV6-5 and TRBJ1-5, with D uncertain. Germline loops: CDR1 MNHEY, CDR2 SVGAGI. V lost 0 bases, J lost 2 bases, and 8 bases lay in between. The CDR3 runs to 15 residues. CDR3 coding DNA: TGTGCCAGCAGTTACTCGAGGGTAGGCAATCAGCCCCAGCATTTT. It encodes CASSYSRVGNQPQHF.

The chain recombines TRBV28 with TRBJ1-1; D might be TRBD1 (6 bases). Trimming took 7 bases from V and 11 from J, leaving 17 bases between them. This CDR3 region has 12 residues. Germline V gives CDR1 MDHEN, CDR2 SYDVKM. The CDR3 DNA is TGTGCCAGCAATCCTAACAGGGTTGGGGCTTTCTTT. It encodes CASNPNRVGAFF.

V is TRBV9 and J is TRBJ2-7, with D possibly being TRBD1 (6 bases). Germline assignment: CDR1 SGDLS and CDR2 YYNGEE. The CDR3 covers 14 residues. The V end was cut by 2 bases, the J end by 1 base, with 10 bases between. For the CDR3, the DNA is TGTGCCAGCAGCGTGACTCAGGGGTCCTACGAGCAGTACTTC. Amino acids: CASSVTQGSYEQYF. The whole variable domain, filled in from reference TRBV9 and TRBJ2-7, reads DSGVTQTPKHLITATGQRVTLRCSPRSGDLSVYWYQQSLDQGLQFLIQYYNGEERAKGNILERFSAQQFPDLHSELNLSSLELGDSALYFCASSVTQGSYEQYFGPGTRLTVT.

The DNA of the CDR3 is TGTGCCAGCAGTGAAGGAGGGGGCTATGGCTACACCTTC. This sequence encodes CASSEGGGYGYTF. This chain connects TRBV6-1 to TRBJ1-2, with D possibly TRBD1 on 6 matching bases. From germline, CDR1 is MNHNS and CDR2 SASEGT. The CDR3 has 13 amino acids. Trimming pared 1 base from V and 4 bases from J, leaving 7 bases between.

The chain is built from TRBV5-1 and TRBJ2-7; D not resolved. Looked up from germline, CDR1 is SGHRS and CDR2 is YFSETQ. V lost 0 bases and J 2 bases, leaving 9 bases between the germline ends. The CDR3 loop spans 14 amino acids. The CDR3 region has the DNA TGCGCCAGCAGCTTGGGCGGTCGGGCCTACGAGCAGTACTTC. This encodes CASSLGGRAYEQYF.

In its sample, this clone was seen a few times. The chain links TRBV9 to TRBJ2-5; a weak D match, TRBD1 (5 bases). V lost 4 bases to trimming and J lost 4 bases, with 14 bases between them. Germline V lookup: CDR1 SGDLS, CDR2 YYNGEE. The CDR3 runs to 14 residues. CDR3: CASSPGRLGETQYF. The CDR3 DNA is TGTGCCAGCAGCCCAGGGCGACTCGGAGAGACCCAGTACTTC.

This sequence joins TRBV5-5 and TRBJ1-4; possibly TRBD1 for D (6 bases). The CDR3 is made up of 15 amino acids. Trimming shortened V by 4 bases and J by 8 bases, and 18 bases separated the two germline ends. Germline V gene lookup returns CDR1 SGHKS and CDR2 YYEKEE (reference sequence). The CDR3 DNA reads TGTGCCAGCAGCCTGGAGCAGGGGATACAAGAAAAACTGTTTTTT. Residues: CASSLEQGIQEKLFF.

V gene TRBV9 combines with J gene TRBJ2-1; D uncertain. This CDR3 comprises 16 residues. V lost 0 bases and J lost 9, with 19 bases in between. Germline lookup yields CDR1 SGDLS and CDR2 YYNGEE. CDR3 sequence (DNA): TGTGCCAGCAGCGTAGCTCAAGCTAGTCGGTTCGGTGAGCAGTTCTTC. The encoded protein is CASSVAQASRFGEQFF.

This sequence joins TRBV10-2 and TRBJ2-7; unclear D gene. CDR3 length: 13 amino acids. The ends were cut back, 2 bases at V and 8 bases at J, with 13 bases in the middle. CDR1 and CDR2 from the germline V gene are WSHSY and SAAADI. The CDR3 reads CASSEPPPLKQYF. The CDR3 region has the DNA TGCGCCAGCAGTGAGCCCCCTCCGCTAAAGCAGTACTTC.

V and J are TRBV28 and TRBJ2-5, with D possibly TRBD1 on 5 matching bases. Trimming removed 4 bases at V and 1 base at J, with 10 bases between. Germline V gene sequence: CDR1 MDHEN, CDR2 SYDVKM. The CDR3 is 14 amino acids. For the CDR3, the DNA is TGTGCCAGCAGTTCCCGACAGTTCCAAGAGACCCAGTACTTC. It encodes CASSSRQFQETQYF.

This clone was found once. The chain carries TRBV6-6 and TRBJ1-2; 11 bases match TRBD1. CDR1 is MNHNY and CDR2 is SVGAGI in the germline V gene (reference sequence). With V trimmed by 6 bases and J by 7 bases, 7 bases remained unmatched. This CDR3 is built from 14 residues. The CDR3 spells CASRPGQGESGYTF. DNA of the CDR3: TGTGCCAGCAGGCCGGGACAGGGGGAGAGTGGCTACACCTTC.

V gene TRBV10-3 combines with J gene TRBJ2-1, with TRBD2 matching over 7 bases. This CDR3 is built from 14 residues. Trimming at V came to 5 bases and at J to 3 bases, leaving 4 bases not matched to a gene. Germline V gene sequence: CDR1 ENHRY, CDR2 SYGVKD. The CDR3 DNA sequence: TGTGCCATCAGTCCGACGGGGGGCTACAATGAGCAGTTCTTC. It is translated as CAISPTGGYNEQFF.

CDR3 protein: CASSDGRGDGYTF. In DNA, the CDR3 is TGTGCCAGCAGCGACGGCAGGGGGGATGGCTACACCTTC. This chain uses TRBV6-5 with TRBJ1-2; 7 bases are a match to TRBD1. Trimming took 6 bases from V and 6 from J; bases not matched to a gene: 7. The CDR3 length is 13 residues. Germline CDR1 MNHEY, CDR2 SVGAGI.

This chain links TRBV6-5 with TRBJ1-5; TRBD1 is a possible D gene (5 bases). This CDR3 region has 14 residues. The germline V gene has CDR1 MNHEY and CDR2 SVGAGI. V lost 6 bases and J lost 0, with 9 bases in between. This CDR3 reads CASSGTYSNQPQHF. As DNA, the CDR3 is TGTGCCAGCAGCGGGACTTATAGCAATCAGCCCCAGCATTTT.

This rearrangement joins TRBV4-2 to TRBJ2-3; TRBD2 aligns across 12 bases. Germline V gene data show CDR1 as LGHNA and CDR2 as YNFKEQ. The J segment lost 3 bases and the V segment lost 0 bases, leaving 4 bases of the junction unmatched. The CDR3 loop spans 17 amino acids. CDR3 DNA sequence: TGTGCCAGCAGCCAAGACCCTAGCGGGGGGGAGACAGATACGCAGTATTTT. Its protein is CASSQDPSGGETDTQYF.

V usage is TRBV13 and J usage is TRBJ2-4, with a tentative D call TRBD1 (6 bases). The CDR3 totals 14 residues. CDR1 PRHDT and CDR2 FYEKMQ come from the germline V gene (reference sequence). The V and J ends lost 5 bases and 12 bases respectively, with 20 bases between them. DNA of the CDR3: TGTGCCAGCAGCGAAACGGACAGACAAGTAAATCAGTACTTC. It is translated as CASSETDRQVNQYF. The full variable domain, with the rest looked up from reference TRBV13 and TRBJ2-4, is AAGVIQSPRHLIKEKRETATLKCYPIPRHDTVYWYQQGPGQDPQFLISFYEKMQSDKGSIPDRFSAQQFSDYHSELNMSSLELGDSALYFCASSETDRQVNQYFGAGTRLSVL.

The rearrangement links TRBV7-2 to TRBJ1-5, with TRBD1 identical over 7 bases. Losses at the gene ends were 0 bases for V and 4 bases for J; bases not matched to a gene: 12. The CDR3 covers 18 residues. Per the germline V gene, CDR1 is SGHTA and CDR2 is FQGNSA. In DNA form, the CDR3 reads TGTGCCAGCAGCTTAGCGGGGCCGAGGACAGGCCCTAATCAGCCCCAGCATTTT. Protein product: CASSLAGPRTGPNQPQHF. The full variable domain, rest sourced from reference TRBV7-2 and TRBJ1-5, is GAGVSQSPSNKVTEKGKDVELRCDPISGHTALYWYRQSLGQGLEFLIYFQGNSAPDKSGLPSDRFSAERTGGSVSTLTIQRTQQEDSAVYLCASSLAGPRTGPNQPQHFGDGTRLSIL.

The chain carries TRBV2 and TRBJ2-7; 9 bases fit TRBD1. Germline assignment: CDR1 SNHLY and CDR2 FYNNEI. This CDR3 region has 14 residues. V lost 7 bases, J lost 6 bases, and 10 bases stayed unmatched. The CDR3 DNA reads as TGTGCCAGCATCCCGTTGGGACAGGGCAGCGAGCAGTACTTC. This encodes CASIPLGQGSEQYF.

The chain has TRBV3-1 (or the pseudogene TRBV3-2) and TRBJ2-3, with TRBD2 identical over 13 bases. Losses at the gene ends were 4 bases for V and 5 bases for J; bases not matched to a gene: 3. The V gene's germline CDR1 is LGHDT and CDR2 YNNKEL (reference sequence). The length of the CDR3 is 15 residues. The CDR3 is CASSRGTSGVDTQYF. DNA for the CDR3: TGTGCCAGCAGCCGCGGGACTAGCGGGGTAGATACGCAGTATTTT.

The V call is TRBV27, the J call TRBJ1-1, with D maybe TRBD1 (5 bases). V was pared by 6 bases and J by 8 bases, with 16 bases between. CDR3 length: 13 amino acids. The V gene's germline CDR1 is MNHEY and CDR2 SMNVEV (reference sequence). The chain's CDR3 is CASSQGRALEAFF. CDR3 nucleotides: TGTGCCAGCAGCCAGGGCCGGGCGCTCGAAGCTTTCTTT.

This clone has more than one count but fewer than ten. The chain joins TRBV11-3 to TRBJ2-3; possible D gene TRBD1, 5 bases. The germline V gene has CDR1 SGHNT and CDR2 YENEEA. V was trimmed by 4 bases and J by 1 base, leaving 9 bases between them. CDR3 length: 14 residues. CDR3 protein: CASSSDSRTDTQYF. CDR3 bases: TGTGCCAGCAGCTCCGACAGTCGCACAGATACGCAGTATTTT.

The gene calls are TRBV11-1 and TRBJ2-6; D not resolved. V was clipped by 1 base and J by 2 bases, with 9 bases between them. Germline values: CDR1 SGHAT, CDR2 FQDESV (reference sequence). This CDR3 spans 16 amino acids. Written as DNA, the CDR3 is TGTGCCAGCAGCTTAGTTACATTCCCTGGGGCCAACGTCCTGACTTTC. Amino acid sequence: CASSLVTFPGANVLTF.

This clone was recorded once. One junction end does not reproduce the germline sequence, and a read error may be involved. The genes are TRBV4-1 and TRBJ1-2; D not certain. Germline lookup yields CDR1 MGHRA and CDR2 YSYEKL. The CDR3 is 13 amino acids. The CDR3 region has the DNA TGCGCCAGCAGCAAAGACCGTAACTATGGCTACACCTTC. This gives the protein CASSKDRNYGYTF.

The chain has TRBV3-1 (or the pseudogene TRBV3-2) and TRBJ2-3; 9 bases are shared with TRBD1. The V gene's germline CDR1 is LGHDT and CDR2 YNNKEL (reference sequence). The CDR3 totals 14 residues. The junction had 3 bases not matched to a gene; V was cut back by 4 bases and J by 4 bases. CDR3 nucleotides: TGTGCCAGCAGCCGGGACAGGGCAGCAGATACGCAGTATTTT. Residues: CASSRDRAADTQYF.

V gene TRBV11-3 combines with J gene TRBJ2-1; D remains ambiguous. Germline V gene lookup returns CDR1 SGHNT and CDR2 YENEEA. This CDR3 has 14 residues. Trimming pared 0 bases from V and 3 bases from J, leaving 6 bases between. The CDR3 DNA is TGTGCCAGCAGCTTAGATACTATCTACAATGAGCAGTTCTTC. It is translated as CASSLDTIYNEQFF.

V is TRBV7-9 and J is TRBJ2-2; 9 positions agree with TRBD1. Germline V gene lookup returns CDR1 SEHNR and CDR2 FQNEAQ (reference sequence). Trimming took 5 bases from V and 3 from J; bases not matched to a gene: 10. The CDR3 covers 17 residues. This chain's CDR3 is CASSTPGQGRDTGELFF. CDR3 in DNA: TGTGCCAGCAGCACCCCGGGACAGGGACGGGACACCGGGGAGCTGTTTTTT.

The chain combines TRBV14 with TRBJ2-7; D uncertain. The V end was cut by 2 bases, the J end by 6 bases, with 11 bases between. This CDR3 spans 13 amino acids. Germline V gene data show CDR1 as SGHDN and CDR2 as FVKESK. CDR3 bases: TGTGCCAGCAGCCAACATTCCCACGGCGAGCAGTACTTC. The encoded protein is CASSQHSHGEQYF.

This clone was observed a handful of times. J is TRBJ2-7 and V is TRBV24-1; possible D gene TRBD1, 6 bases. V gave up 1 base and J gave up 7 bases, with 16 bases separating them. Germline V CDR1 and CDR2: KGHDR, SFDVKD. The CDR3 has 15 amino acids. The DNA of the CDR3 is TGTGCCACCAGTGATTTCTCAGCAGGGGCGAGGGAGCAGTACTTC. Translated: CATSDFSAGAREQYF.

The chain carries TRBV7-8 and TRBJ1-2; no firm D call. Trimming shortened V by 1 base and J by 5 bases, and 11 bases separated the two germline ends. The CDR3 is 14 residues long. CDR1 is SGHVS and CDR2 is FQNEAQ in the germline V gene. The CDR3 nucleotides read TGTGCCAGCAGCTTAGACGATCTCGGGTATGGCTACACCTTC. It specifies CASSLDDLGYGYTF.

V is TRBV7-8 and J is TRBJ2-1; TRBD2 matches at 7 bases. Losses at the gene ends were 5 bases for V and 2 bases for J; bases not matched to a gene: 6. This CDR3 is 15 amino acids long. The germline CDR1 and CDR2 sequences are SGHVS and FQNEAQ. The CDR3 coding sequence is TGTGCCAGCAGCCGGAGCGGGGTTGCCTACAATGAGCAGTTCTTC. Translating it yields CASSRSGVAYNEQFF.

The V and J genes are TRBV5-1 and TRBJ1-1, with 7 bases aligning to TRBD1. Trimming removed 0 bases from V and 0 bases from J; junction bases left unmatched: 8. CDR1 and CDR2 from the germline V gene are SGHRS and YFSETQ. The CDR3 extends over 17 amino acids. DNA for the CDR3: TGCGCCAGCAGCTTGGAGCGGACAGGACCACTGAACACTGAAGCTTTCTTT. This sequence encodes CASSLERTGPLNTEAFF.

The chain uses TRBV10-2 and TRBJ2-1, with D possibly being TRBD2 (7 bases). Germline CDR1 and CDR2: WSHSY and SAAADI. This CDR3 region has 14 residues. The V end was cut by 4 bases, the J end by 2 bases, with 9 bases between. CDR3 sequence (DNA): TGCGCCAGCAGTGTAGGGGGGGCCTACAATGAGCAGTTCTTC. Its translation is CASSVGGAYNEQFF.